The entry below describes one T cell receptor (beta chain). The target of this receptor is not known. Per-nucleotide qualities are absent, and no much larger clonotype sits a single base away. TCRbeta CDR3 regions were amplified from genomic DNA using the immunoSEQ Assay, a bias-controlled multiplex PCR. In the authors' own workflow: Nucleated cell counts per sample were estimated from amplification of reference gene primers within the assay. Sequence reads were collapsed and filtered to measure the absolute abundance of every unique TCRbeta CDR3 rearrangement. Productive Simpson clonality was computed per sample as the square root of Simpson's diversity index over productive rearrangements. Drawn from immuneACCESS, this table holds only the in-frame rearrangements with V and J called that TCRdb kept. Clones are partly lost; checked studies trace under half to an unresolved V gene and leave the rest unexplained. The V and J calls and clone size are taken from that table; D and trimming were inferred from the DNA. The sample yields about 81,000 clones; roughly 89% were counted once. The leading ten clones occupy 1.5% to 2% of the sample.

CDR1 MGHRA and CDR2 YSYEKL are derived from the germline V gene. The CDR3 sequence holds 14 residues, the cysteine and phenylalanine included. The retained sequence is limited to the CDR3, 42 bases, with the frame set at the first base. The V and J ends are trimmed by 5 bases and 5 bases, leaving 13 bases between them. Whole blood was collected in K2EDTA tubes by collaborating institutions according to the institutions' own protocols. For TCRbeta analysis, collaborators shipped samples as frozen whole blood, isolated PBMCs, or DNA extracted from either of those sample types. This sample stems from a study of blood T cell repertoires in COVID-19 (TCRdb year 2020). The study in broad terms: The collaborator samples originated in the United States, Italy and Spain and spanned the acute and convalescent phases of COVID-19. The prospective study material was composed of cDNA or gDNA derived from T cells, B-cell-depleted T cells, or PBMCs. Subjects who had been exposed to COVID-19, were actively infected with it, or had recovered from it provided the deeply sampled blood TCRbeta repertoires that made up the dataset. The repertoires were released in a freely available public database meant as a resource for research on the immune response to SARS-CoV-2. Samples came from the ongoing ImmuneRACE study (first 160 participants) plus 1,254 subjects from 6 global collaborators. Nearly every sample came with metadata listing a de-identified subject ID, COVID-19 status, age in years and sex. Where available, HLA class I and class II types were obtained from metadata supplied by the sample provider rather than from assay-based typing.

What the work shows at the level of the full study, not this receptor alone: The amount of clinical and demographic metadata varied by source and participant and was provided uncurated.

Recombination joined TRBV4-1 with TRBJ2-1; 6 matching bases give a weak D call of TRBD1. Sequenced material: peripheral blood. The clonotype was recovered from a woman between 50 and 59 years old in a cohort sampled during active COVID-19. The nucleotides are TGCGCCAGCAGCTTACCGGGACACAACAATGAGCAGTTCTTC. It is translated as CASSLPGHNNEQFF.